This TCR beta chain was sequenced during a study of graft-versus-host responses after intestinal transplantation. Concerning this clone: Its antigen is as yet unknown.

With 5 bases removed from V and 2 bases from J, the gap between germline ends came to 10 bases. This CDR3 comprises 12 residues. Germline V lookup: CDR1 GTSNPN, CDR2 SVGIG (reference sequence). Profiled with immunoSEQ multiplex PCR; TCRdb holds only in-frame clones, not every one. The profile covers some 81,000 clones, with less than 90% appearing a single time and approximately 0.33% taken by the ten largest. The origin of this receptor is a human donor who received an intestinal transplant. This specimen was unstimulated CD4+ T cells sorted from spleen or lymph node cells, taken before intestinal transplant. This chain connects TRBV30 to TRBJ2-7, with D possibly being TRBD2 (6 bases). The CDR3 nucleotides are TGTGCCTGGGCCGGGGGAACCTACGAGCAGTACTTC. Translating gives CAWAGGTYEQYF.